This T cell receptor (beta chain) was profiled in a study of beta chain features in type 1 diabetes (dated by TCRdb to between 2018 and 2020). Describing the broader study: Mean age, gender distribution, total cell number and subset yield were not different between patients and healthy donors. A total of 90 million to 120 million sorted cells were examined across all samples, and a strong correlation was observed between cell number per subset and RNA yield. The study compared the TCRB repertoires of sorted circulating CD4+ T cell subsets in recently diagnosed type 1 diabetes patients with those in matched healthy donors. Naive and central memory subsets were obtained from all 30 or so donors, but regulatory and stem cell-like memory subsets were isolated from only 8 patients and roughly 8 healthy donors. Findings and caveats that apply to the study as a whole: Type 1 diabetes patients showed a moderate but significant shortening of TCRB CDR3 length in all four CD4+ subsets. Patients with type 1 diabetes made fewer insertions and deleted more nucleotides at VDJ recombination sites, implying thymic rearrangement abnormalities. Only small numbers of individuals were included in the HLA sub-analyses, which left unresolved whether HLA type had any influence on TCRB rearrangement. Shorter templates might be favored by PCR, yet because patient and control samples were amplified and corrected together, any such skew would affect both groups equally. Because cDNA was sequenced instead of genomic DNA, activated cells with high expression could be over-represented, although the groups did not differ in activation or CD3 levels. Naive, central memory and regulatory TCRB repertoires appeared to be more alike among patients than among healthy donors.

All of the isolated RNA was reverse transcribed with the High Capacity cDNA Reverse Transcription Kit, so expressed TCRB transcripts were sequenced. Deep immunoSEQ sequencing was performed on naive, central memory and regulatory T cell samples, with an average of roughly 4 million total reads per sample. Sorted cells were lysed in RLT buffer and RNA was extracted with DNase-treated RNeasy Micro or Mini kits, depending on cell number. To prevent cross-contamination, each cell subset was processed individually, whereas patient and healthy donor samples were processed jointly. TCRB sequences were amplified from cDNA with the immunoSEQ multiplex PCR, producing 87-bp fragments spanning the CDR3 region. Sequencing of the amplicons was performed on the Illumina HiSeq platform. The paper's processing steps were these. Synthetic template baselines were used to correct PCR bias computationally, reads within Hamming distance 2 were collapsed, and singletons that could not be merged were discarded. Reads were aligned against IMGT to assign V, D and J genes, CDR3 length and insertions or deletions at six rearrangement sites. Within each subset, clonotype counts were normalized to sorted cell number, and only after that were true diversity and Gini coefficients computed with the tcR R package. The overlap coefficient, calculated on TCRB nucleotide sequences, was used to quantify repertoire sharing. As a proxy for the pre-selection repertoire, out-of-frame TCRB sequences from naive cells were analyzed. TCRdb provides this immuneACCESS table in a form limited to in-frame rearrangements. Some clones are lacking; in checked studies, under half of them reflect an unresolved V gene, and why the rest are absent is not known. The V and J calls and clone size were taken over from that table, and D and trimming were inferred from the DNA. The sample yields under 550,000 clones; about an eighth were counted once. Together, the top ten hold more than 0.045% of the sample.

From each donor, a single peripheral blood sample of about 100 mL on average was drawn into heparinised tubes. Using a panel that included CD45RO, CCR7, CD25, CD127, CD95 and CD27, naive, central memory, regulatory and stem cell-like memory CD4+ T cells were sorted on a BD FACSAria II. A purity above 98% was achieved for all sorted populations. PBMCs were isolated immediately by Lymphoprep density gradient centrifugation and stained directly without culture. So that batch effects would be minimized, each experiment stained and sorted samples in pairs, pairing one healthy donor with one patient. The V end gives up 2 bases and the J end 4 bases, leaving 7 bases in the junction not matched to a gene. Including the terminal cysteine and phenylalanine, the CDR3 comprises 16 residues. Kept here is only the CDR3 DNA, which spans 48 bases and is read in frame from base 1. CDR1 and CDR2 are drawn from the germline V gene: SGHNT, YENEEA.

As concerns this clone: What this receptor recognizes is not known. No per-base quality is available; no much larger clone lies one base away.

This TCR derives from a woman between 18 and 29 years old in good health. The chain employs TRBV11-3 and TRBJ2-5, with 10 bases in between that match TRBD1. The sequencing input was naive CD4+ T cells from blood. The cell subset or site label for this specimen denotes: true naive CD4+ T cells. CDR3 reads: CASSLTGQGQGETQYF. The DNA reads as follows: TGTGCCAGCAGCTTAACGGGACAGGGGCAGGGAGAGACCCAGTACTTC.